The 4 T cell receptor beta chains given below trace back to one sample, sequenced in a study of blood T cell repertoires in COVID-19. Measured with immunoSEQ multiplex PCR; TCRdb has only the in-frame clones, and not every one. This table holds 85,000 to 95,000 clones, roughly nine tenths found once. Material for sequencing was peripheral blood. These receptors came from a woman of 80 years or more with active COVID-19.

A single count supports this clone. The chain is built from TRBV11-2 and TRBJ1-2; D is ambiguous. The CDR3 spans 12 residues. Germline CDR1 reads SGHAT; CDR2 reads FQNNGV. Trimming removed 5 bases at V and 6 bases at J, with 10 bases between. This CDR3 reads CASSLRSHGYTF. The CDR3 DNA sequence: TGTGCCAGCAGCCTCCGGTCCCATGGCTACACCTTC.

The chain recombines TRBV7-3 with TRBJ2-1; D is perhaps TRBD2 (5 bases). This CDR3 contains 15 residues. CDR1 is SGHTA and CDR2 is FQGTGA in the germline V gene. V lost 6 bases and J lost 3, with 15 bases in between. CDR3 sequence (DNA): TGTGCCAGCAGGCCTACGCCGGGAAGCTACAATGAGCAGTTCTTC. It is translated as CASRPTPGSYNEQFF.

This clone occurred once. The gene calls are TRBV28 and TRBJ1-2; 10 positions match TRBD1. The CDR3 is 16 residues long. CDR1 and CDR2 (germline): MDHEN, SYDVKM. V lost 5 bases, J lost 8 bases, and 14 bases stayed unmatched. CDR3 sequence reads: CASSLGTGDFLFGYTF. The CDR3 bases are TGTGCCAGCAGTCTGGGGACAGGGGATTTCTTGTTCGGCTACACCTTC.

The rearrangement links TRBV4-3 to TRBJ1-2, with D perhaps TRBD1 (5 bases). This CDR3 has 14 residues. Trimming took off 3 bases at V and 5 bases at J, with 13 bases between the two ends. CDR1 is LGHNA and CDR2 is YSLEER in the germline V gene. This chain's CDR3 is CASSHRDSRYGYTF. Here the CDR3 DNA reads TGCGCCAGCAGCCACCGGGACTCACGGTATGGCTACACCTTC.